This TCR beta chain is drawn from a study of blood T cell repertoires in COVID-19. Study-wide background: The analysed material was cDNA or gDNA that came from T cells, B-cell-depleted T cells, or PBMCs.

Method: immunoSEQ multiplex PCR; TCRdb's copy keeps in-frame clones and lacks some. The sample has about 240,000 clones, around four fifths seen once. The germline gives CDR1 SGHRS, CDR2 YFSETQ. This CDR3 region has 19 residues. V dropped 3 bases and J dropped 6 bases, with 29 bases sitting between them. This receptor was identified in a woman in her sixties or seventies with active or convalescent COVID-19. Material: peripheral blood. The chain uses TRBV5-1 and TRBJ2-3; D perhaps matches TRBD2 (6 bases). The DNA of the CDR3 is TGCGCCAGCAGCTACCCTAGGAACCAGGAGGGGAGTTTCTCGGATACGCAGTATTTT. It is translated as CASSYPRNQEGSFSDTQYF.